The T cell receptor (beta chain) under discussion was sequenced for a study of Ad26.COV2.S vaccination and SARS-CoV-2 variants. Turning to the study itself: The vaccine Ad26.COV2.S was put into the muscle once, or twice with 56 days between. Study-level points and caveats: There was reportedly substantial breadth in spike-specific CD8+ and CD4+ T cell responses after vaccination. Vaccine and placebo recipients had similar non-spike TCR breadth.

Assay: immunoSEQ multiplex PCR; the TCRdb copy retains only in-frame clones and omits some. Here the sample spans hundreds of thousands of clones, 80% to 90% being singletons. Treatment: around 19 received Ad26.COV2.S at low or high dose, single or two shots; 5 received placebo; per-sample allocation not given. At day 63 after the first vaccine or placebo injection, samples were drawn. There are 11 residues in the CDR3. Germline V lookup: CDR1 PRHDT, CDR2 FYEKMQ (reference sequence). Trimming removed 5 bases from V and 3 bases from J, with 4 bases in between. In this sample, this clone turned up a few times. What it recognizes is unknown.

The chain is built from TRBV13 and TRBJ1-1; D unresolved. The sequence came from a person aged 18-65 years who received the Ad26.COV2.S COVID-19 vaccine or a placebo. The specimen comprised peripheral blood, sampled in a trial of Ad26.COV2.S vaccine versus placebo. In DNA, the CDR3 is TGTGCCAGCAGCCAGTACACTGAAGCTTTCTTT. Translation gives CASSQYTEAFF.